A single sample gave rise to the 27 T cell receptor beta chains below, sequenced in a study of control samples from healthy donors and cancer patients (dated by TCRdb to the early 2020s). The library was obtained by the immunoSEQ multiplex PCR assay. Drawn from immuneACCESS, this table holds only the in-frame rearrangements with V and J called that TCRdb kept. Clones are partly lost; checked studies trace under half to an unresolved V gene and leave the rest unexplained. The sample yields about 120,000 clones; around 88% were counted once. The top ten constitute less than 3.5% of the sample. Material: blood. The origin of the receptors is a man in his forties in good health.

V is TRBV7-9 and J is TRBJ2-3; TRBD2 agrees at 9 bases. Germline V lookup: CDR1 SEHNR, CDR2 FQNEAQ (reference sequence). The CDR3 is 16 amino acids. Trimming took 1 base from V and 1 from J; bases not matched to a gene: 3. The CDR3 is CASSLGASGGTDTQYF. The CDR3 region has the DNA TGTGCCAGCAGCTTAGGGGCTAGCGGGGGCACAGATACGCAGTATTTT.

The gene calls are TRBV7-8 and TRBJ2-5; TRBD2 matches at 8 bases. The CDR3 has 14 residues. Trimming removed 3 bases from V and 5 bases from J; junction bases left unmatched: 5. CDR1 and CDR2 (germline): SGHVS, FQNEAQ. Here the CDR3 DNA reads TGTGCCAGCAGCTTCGTAGCGGGGAGGGAGACCCAGTACTTC. The encoded protein is CASSFVAGRETQYF.

This chain links TRBV5-1 with TRBJ2-7; TRBD2 matches at 15 bases. Germline CDR1 SGHRS, CDR2 YFSETQ. The J segment lost 5 bases and the V segment lost 2 bases, leaving 8 bases of the junction unmatched. The CDR3 spans 17 residues. The CDR3 loop is CASSFGTSGGTLDEQYF. The CDR3 DNA follows: TGCGCCAGCAGCTTCGGGACTAGCGGGGGGACTTTGGACGAGCAGTACTTC.

The chain recombines TRBV4-1 with TRBJ2-3; 10 bases align to TRBD2. CDR3 length equals 19 residues. Unmatched junction bases numbered 11, after V lost 0 bases and J lost 2 bases. Germline CDR1 MGHRA, CDR2 YSYEKL. This chain's CDR3 is CASSQDLASGGRFTDTQYF. In DNA, the CDR3 is TGCGCCAGCAGCCAAGATTTGGCTAGCGGGGGCCGGTTCACAGATACGCAGTATTTT.

The V gene is TRBV25-1, the J gene TRBJ2-2; D is unresolved. The length of the CDR3 is 15 residues. The V gene's germline CDR1 is MGHDK and CDR2 SYGVNS. V shed 3 bases and J shed 1 base, with 9 bases lying between them. The CDR3 is CASSETRQNTGELFF. CDR3 sequence (DNA): TGTGCCAGCAGTGAGACCAGACAGAACACCGGGGAGCTGTTTTTT.

The chain couples TRBV10-2 to TRBJ2-2; no clear D. CDR1 is WSHSY and CDR2 is SAAADI in the germline V gene. The CDR3 sequence is 13 residues long. Trimming shortened V by 5 bases and J by 2 bases, and 6 bases separated the two germline ends. The CDR3 DNA follows: TGCGCCAGCAGTTCGGCTAACACCGGGGAGCTGTTTTTT. Amino acid sequence: CASSSANTGELFF.

The gene calls are TRBV7-3 and TRBJ2-3; no reliable D call. The CDR3 length is 12 residues. Trimming shortened V by 2 bases and J by 5 bases, and 5 bases separated the two germline ends. CDR1 and CDR2 (germline): SGHTA, FQGTGA. The DNA for the CDR3 is TGTGCCAGCAGCTTAGGAGAAGATACGCAGTATTTT. Residues: CASSLGEDTQYF.

The chain combines TRBV14 with TRBJ1-1; D gene unclear. V lost 2 bases, J lost 6 bases, and 13 bases lay in between. Germline V gene lookup returns CDR1 SGHDN and CDR2 FVKESK. This CDR3 is built from 14 residues. The CDR3, as DNA: TGTGCCAGCAGCCAATTGGACCCTCGGGCTGAAGCTTTCTTT. Translating it yields CASSQLDPRAEAFF.

J is TRBJ1-2 and V is TRBV6-5; 11 bases map to TRBD1. This CDR3 is 16 amino acids long. Germline trimming cut 0 bases from V and 2 bases from J; bases unmatched to any gene: 2. CDR1 and CDR2 (germline): MNHEY, SVGAGI. The DNA of the CDR3 is TGTGCCAGCAGTTACTCTAGGACAGGGGGCAACTATGGCTACACCTTC. It is translated as CASSYSRTGGNYGYTF.

The chain couples TRBV27 to TRBJ2-7; D may be TRBD2 (6 bases). Germline loops: CDR1 MNHEY, CDR2 SMNVEV (reference sequence). This CDR3 has 14 residues. V lost 8 bases, J lost 4 bases, and 18 bases lay in between. The CDR3 DNA sequence: TGTGCCAGCCTCCGCACTAGCCGACCTTACGAGCAGTACTTC. Translating it yields CASLRTSRPYEQYF.

The chain joins TRBV9 to TRBJ2-7; D possibly uses TRBD1 or TRBD2 (6 bases each). This CDR3 spans 14 amino acids. V lost 0 bases and J lost 4, with 11 bases in between. Germline V CDR1 and CDR2: SGDLS, YYNGEE. This CDR3 reads CASSVGTGTYEQYF. The CDR3 DNA reads as TGTGCCAGCAGCGTAGGAACAGGGACTTACGAGCAGTACTTC.

The V call is TRBV18, the J call TRBJ1-2; maybe TRBD1 (6 bases). The germline V gene encodes CDR1 KGHSH and CDR2 LQKENI. The V gene lost 2 bases and the J gene lost 4 bases, with 20 bases spanning the gap. The CDR3 totals 17 residues. In DNA form, the CDR3 reads TGTGCCAGCTCACCAAAAGATCAGCCGGGGGCGGGCTATGGCTACACCTTC. It translates to CASSPKDQPGAGYGYTF.

DNA of the CDR3: TGTGCCACAGGAAGGTACGGATCTAATGAAAAACTGTTTTTT. Protein: CATGRYGSNEKLFF. The gene calls are TRBV19 and TRBJ1-4; no clear D. Trimming took 10 bases from V and 3 from J, leaving 15 bases between them. The germline gives CDR1 LNHDA, CDR2 SQIVND (reference sequence). The CDR3 runs to 14 residues. The variable domain in full, completed from reference TRBV19 and TRBJ1-4, reads DGGITQSPKYLFRKEGQNVTLSCEQNLNHDAMYWYRQDPGQGLRLIYYSQIVNDFQKGDIAEGYSVSREKKESFPLTVTSAQKNPTAFYLCATGRYGSNEKLFFGSGTQLSVL.

The chain is built from TRBV4-1 and TRBJ1-6; 9 bases line up with TRBD1. The CDR3 runs to 16 residues. The V segment lost 1 base and the J segment 9 bases; nucleotides outside the gene matches: 7. CDR1 MGHRA and CDR2 YSYEKL come from the germline V gene. Here the CDR3 reads CASSQGTWDRASPLHF. In DNA form, the CDR3 reads TGCGCCAGCAGCCAAGGAACTTGGGACAGGGCTTCACCCCTCCACTTT.

As DNA, the CDR3 is TGTGCCAGCAGCCGGGATTCCCACTCTGGGGCCAACGTCCTGACTTTC. Translated, it gives CASSRDSHSGANVLTF. The chain links TRBV7-9 to TRBJ2-6; tentatively, D is TRBD2 (5 bases). V lost 5 bases and J lost 0, with 11 bases in between. This CDR3 has 16 residues. CDR1 SEHNR and CDR2 FQNEAQ come from the germline V gene (reference sequence).

V gene TRBV3-1 (or the pseudogene TRBV3-2) combines with J gene TRBJ1-4; no definite D call. The CDR3 runs to 16 residues. Trimming removed 4 bases from V and 2 bases from J, with 14 bases in between. Germline values: CDR1 LGHDT, CDR2 YNNKEL (reference sequence). DNA of the CDR3: TGTGCCAGCAGCCTTAACACCGGAGGCACTAATGAAAAACTGTTTTTT. Amino acid sequence: CASSLNTGGTNEKLFF.

V and J are TRBV6-2 or TRBV6-3 and TRBJ1-6; D is unclear. The ends were cut back, 5 bases at V and 9 bases at J, with 8 bases in the middle. The length of the CDR3 is 12 residues. The germline V gene has CDR1 MNHEY and CDR2 SVGEGT. The CDR3 DNA reads TGTGCCAGCAGTAGGATTCGTTCACCCCTCCACTTT. Its translation: CASSRIRSPLHF.

The rearrangement links TRBV24-1 to TRBJ1-5; 8 bases align to TRBD1. Germline lookup yields CDR1 KGHDR and CDR2 SFDVKD. The CDR3 length is 14 residues. V shed 7 bases and J 4 bases; nucleotides not matched to a gene: 5. The CDR3 here is CATSPGQVNQPQHF. The DNA of the CDR3 is TGTGCCACCAGCCCGGGACAGGTGAATCAGCCCCAGCATTTT.

This chain links TRBV14 with TRBJ2-2; tentatively, D is TRBD2 (5 bases). V shed 4 bases and J shed 4 bases, with 16 bases lying between them. This CDR3 is 16 amino acids long. Germline V lookup: CDR1 SGHDN, CDR2 FVKESK. This chain's CDR3 is CASSLGKSRTTGELFF. The CDR3 bases are TGTGCCAGCAGCCTCGGGAAGAGTCGGACCACCGGGGAGCTGTTTTTT.

This clone was picked up a small number of times. The chain combines TRBV18 with TRBJ1-4; no clear D. The CDR3 extends over 12 amino acids. Trimming removed 8 bases from V and 8 bases from J, with 12 bases in between. Germline CDR1 is KGHSH and CDR2 is LQKENI. The CDR3 region is CASLGGAEKLFF. In DNA, the CDR3 is TGTGCCAGCCTGGGAGGAGCAGAAAAACTGTTTTTT. Combining the CDR3 with reference TRBV18 and TRBJ1-4 gives the whole variable domain NAGVMQNPRHLVRRRGQEARLRCSPMKGHSHVYWYRQLPEEGLKFMVYLQKENIIDESGMPKERFSAEFPKEGPSILRIQQVVRGDSAAYFCASLGGAEKLFFGSGTQLSVL.

The chain has TRBV24-1 and TRBJ2-5, with 7 bases lining up with TRBD1. Germline loops: CDR1 KGHDR, CDR2 SFDVKD. Trimming cost V 3 bases and J 1 base; bases outside gene matches: 4. The CDR3 contains 15 residues. The DNA of the CDR3 is TGTGCCACCAGTGATCCCAGGGACAGCCAAGAGACCCAGTACTTC. The encoded protein is CATSDPRDSQETQYF.

V is TRBV24-1 and J is TRBJ2-2; D is tentatively TRBD1 or TRBD2 (5 bases each). Germline-derived CDR1 and CDR2 are KGHDR and SFDVKD. The CDR3 loop spans 17 amino acids. Trimming cost V 1 base and J 0 bases, with 11 bases left between them. CDR3 loop: CATSDLPGDANTGELFF. In nucleotides, the CDR3 is TGTGCCACCAGTGATTTACCCGGGGACGCGAACACCGGGGAGCTGTTTTTT.

The table lists this clone with a count of one. V gene TRBV6-5 combines with J gene TRBJ2-3; the D gene is possibly TRBD1 (6 bases). This CDR3 comprises 15 residues. Trimming stripped 7 bases from V and 2 bases from J, with 16 bases between. CDR1 and CDR2 from the germline V gene are MNHEY and SVGAGI. The CDR3 region is CASTLNPGATDTQYF. The CDR3 DNA follows: TGTGCCAGCACACTAAACCCAGGGGCCACAGATACGCAGTATTTT.

V usage is TRBV27 and J usage is TRBJ1-3; D perhaps matches TRBD1 (6 bases). V was trimmed by 4 bases and J by 4 bases, leaving 11 bases between them. The germline V gene encodes CDR1 MNHEY and CDR2 SMNVEV (reference sequence). The CDR3 totals 14 residues. CDR3 residues: CASSSGGLGNTIYF. In DNA form, the CDR3 reads TGTGCCAGCAGTTCCGGGGGGCTCGGAAACACCATATATTTT.

V gene TRBV7-6 combines with J gene TRBJ1-1; 11 bases are a match to TRBD1. Losses at the gene ends were 6 bases for V and 3 bases for J; bases not matched to a gene: 9. CDR1 is SGHVS, CDR2 FNYEAQ, per germline. This CDR3 spans 16 amino acids. CDR3 bases: TGTGCCAGCAGACCCGGGACAGGGGGGCGAGACACTGAAGCTTTCTTT. Its protein is CASRPGTGGRDTEAFF. Drawing the rest from reference TRBV7-6 and TRBJ1-1, the complete variable domain is GAGVSQSPRYKVTKRGQDVALRCDPISGHVSLYWYRQALGQGPEFLTYFNYEAQQDKSGLPNDRFSAERPEGSISTLTIQRTEQRDSAMYRCASRPGTGGRDTEAFFGQGTRLTVV.

This chain links TRBV18 with TRBJ2-7; TRBD2 might be the D (5 bases). V shed 8 bases and J shed 0 bases, with 11 bases lying between them. CDR3 length equals 13 residues. Germline CDR1 KGHSH, CDR2 LQKENI. The CDR3 DNA is TGTGCCAGCAATCCGGGGAGCTCCTACGAGCAGTACTTC. Protein sequence: CASNPGSSYEQYF.

This clone is a singleton in its sample. The rearrangement links TRBV18 to TRBJ1-1; D remains ambiguous. Trimming cost V 3 bases and J 2 bases, with 16 bases left between them. Germline V lookup: CDR1 KGHSH, CDR2 LQKENI. The CDR3 loop spans 16 amino acids. The CDR3 bases are TGTGCCAGCTCACCCTCCGGAGGGTTACAAAACACTGAAGCTTTCTTT. It codes for CASSPSGGLQNTEAFF.